Shown below are 8 T cell receptor beta chains from a single sample sequenced in a study of T cell responses to AZD1222 COVID-19 vaccine. The table came from immunoSEQ multiplex PCR; TCRdb's copy has only in-frame clones and leaves some out. The sample yields roughly 140,000 clones, approximately 94% seen once. This sample comprised peripheral blood, obtained on day 0 of AZD1222 vaccination. The receptor set was obtained from an adult in good health.

The J gene is TRBJ2-4, the V gene TRBV5-1, with 10 bases that match TRBD2. The CDR3 loop spans 15 amino acids. The junction had 9 bases not matched to a gene; V was cut back by 7 bases and J by 5 bases. In germline, CDR1 is SGHRS, CDR2 YFSETQ. The CDR3 nucleotides read TGCGCCAGCTCCGCCAGCGGGGGGGTACAAAACATTCAGTACTTC. Its translation is CASSASGGVQNIQYF.

CDR3 in amino acids: CASGLIRLGGSGANVLTF. CDR3 DNA sequence: TGTGCTAGTGGTTTGATTCGATTAGGCGGGTCTGGGGCCAACGTCCTGACTTTC. The chain links TRBV12-5 to TRBJ2-6, with D possibly being TRBD2 (5 bases). CDR1 LGHNT and CDR2 FRNRAP come from the germline V gene. This CDR3 region has 18 residues. With 2 bases removed from V and 1 base from J, the gap between germline ends came to 15 bases.

The rearrangement joins TRBV2 to TRBJ1-5, with TRBD1 as a possible D gene (5 bases). Per germline, CDR1 SNHLY and CDR2 FYNNEI. The CDR3 is 13 residues long. V gave up 4 bases and J gave up 3 bases, with 7 bases separating them. CDR3 in amino acids: CASSAGVNQPQHF. The DNA for the CDR3 is TGTGCCAGCAGTGCGGGGGTCAATCAGCCCCAGCATTTT.

The chain uses TRBV7-9 and TRBJ2-6; perhaps TRBD1 as D (5 bases). The CDR3 is 15 amino acids. V lost 5 bases, J lost 2 bases, and 10 bases lay in between. Germline V lookup: CDR1 SEHNR, CDR2 FQNEAQ (reference sequence). The CDR3 reads CASSRTTTGANVLTF. CDR3 coding DNA: TGTGCCAGCAGCCGGACAACCACTGGGGCCAACGTCCTGACTTTC.

This clone has just a few counts. The chain uses TRBV29-1 and TRBJ1-1; D is undetermined. The germline V gene has CDR1 SQVTM and CDR2 ANQGSEA. The CDR3 loop spans 14 amino acids. Trimming took 5 bases from V and 0 from J, leaving 13 bases between them. The CDR3 DNA follows: TGCAGCGTTCCGGCTCCACAAATGAACACTGAAGCTTTCTTT. Translating gives CSVPAPQMNTEAFF.

The chain is built from TRBV5-1 and TRBJ2-2; weak D call: TRBD2 (5 bases). Per germline, CDR1 SGHRS and CDR2 YFSETQ. Trimming stripped 0 bases from V and 7 bases from J, with 7 bases between. CDR3 length: 13 amino acids. In DNA, the CDR3 is TGCGCCAGCAGCTTGGACGGGAACGGGGAGCTGTTTTTT. Protein sequence: CASSLDGNGELFF.

J is TRBJ1-3 and V is TRBV6-5, with a possible D match to TRBD1 (5 bases). Germline V lookup: CDR1 MNHEY, CDR2 SVGAGI. Trimming removed 10 bases from V and 3 bases from J, with 19 bases in between. The CDR3 runs 15 residues. CDR3 region: CATHGRGVDGNTIYF. In DNA form, the CDR3 reads TGTGCCACTCACGGGCGAGGGGTCGATGGAAACACCATATATTTT.

The chain couples TRBV11-2 to TRBJ2-3; D unclear. Germline CDR1 reads SGHAT; CDR2 reads FQNNGV. Between the trimmed V and J ends, which lost 0 bases and 1 base, there was a span of 14 bases. CDR3 length: 17 amino acids. CDR3 bases: TGTGCCAGCAGCTTAGAACCCCAAGGTGGAGGCACAGATACGCAGTATTTT. Translation gives CASSLEPQGGGTDTQYF.